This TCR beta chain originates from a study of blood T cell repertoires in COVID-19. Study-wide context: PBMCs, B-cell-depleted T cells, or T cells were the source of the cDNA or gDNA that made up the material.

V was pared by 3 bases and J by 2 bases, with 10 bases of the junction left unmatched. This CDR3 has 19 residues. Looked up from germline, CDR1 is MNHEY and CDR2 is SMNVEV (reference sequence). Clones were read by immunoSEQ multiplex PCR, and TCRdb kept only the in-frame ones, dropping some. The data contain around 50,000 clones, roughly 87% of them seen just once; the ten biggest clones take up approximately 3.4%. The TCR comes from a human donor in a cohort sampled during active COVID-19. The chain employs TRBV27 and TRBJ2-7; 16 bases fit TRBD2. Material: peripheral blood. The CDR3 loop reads CASSFLTVGTSGRAYEQYF. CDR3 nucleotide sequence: TGTGCCAGCAGTTTCCTGACAGTCGGGACTAGCGGGAGGGCCTACGAGCAGTACTTC.